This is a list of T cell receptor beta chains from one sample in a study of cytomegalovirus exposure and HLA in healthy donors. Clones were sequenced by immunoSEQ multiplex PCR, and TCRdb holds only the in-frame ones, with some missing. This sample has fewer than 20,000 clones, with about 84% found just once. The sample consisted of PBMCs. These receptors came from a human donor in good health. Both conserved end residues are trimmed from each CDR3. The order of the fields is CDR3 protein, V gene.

CDR3aa: ASSLTGGVSGNTIY
v_gene: TRBV5-1

CDR3aa: ASSPISGTGGPEQY
v_gene: TRBV2

CDR3aa: ASTAGGTRDNEKLF
v_gene: TRBV11-2

CDR3aa: ASSHRWAGRSGNTIY
v_gene: TRBV4-3

CDR3aa: ASSYGGFGYT
v_gene: TRBV6-5

CDR3aa: ASSVRLAGTDTQY
v_gene: TRBV9

CDR3aa: ASSAGGGGTDTQY
v_gene: TRBV2

CDR3aa: AWGMGVGEQY
v_gene: TRBV30

CDR3aa: ASSLGTGAHRGQY
v_gene: TRBV7-9

CDR3aa: SVQQGQEQY
v_gene: TRBV29-1

CDR3aa: ASTPGSGRLAQF
v_gene: TRBV19

CDR3aa: ASSARRAGGFGEAF
v_gene: TRBV6-1

CDR3aa: ASSWDKGETQY
v_gene: TRBV5-6

CDR3aa: ASSYRTGGTEAF
v_gene: TRBV28

CDR3aa: ATRPQGNTEAF
v_gene: TRBV10-3

CDR3aa: ASSYGLASNTGELF
v_gene: TRBV6-6

CDR3aa: ASRKDRGPNQPQH
v_gene: TRBV2

CDR3aa: ASGSLGTGKYEQY
v_gene: TRBV5-1

CDR3aa: ASSAVTGSFAEAF
v_gene: TRBV5-4

CDR3aa: ASGPGQGSDTQY
v_gene: TRBV25-1

CDR3aa: ASSESGTQILNEQF
v_gene: TRBV10-1

CDR3aa: ASSQFTGFGYT
v_gene: TRBV14

CDR3aa: ASSRTLEQF
v_gene: TRBV2